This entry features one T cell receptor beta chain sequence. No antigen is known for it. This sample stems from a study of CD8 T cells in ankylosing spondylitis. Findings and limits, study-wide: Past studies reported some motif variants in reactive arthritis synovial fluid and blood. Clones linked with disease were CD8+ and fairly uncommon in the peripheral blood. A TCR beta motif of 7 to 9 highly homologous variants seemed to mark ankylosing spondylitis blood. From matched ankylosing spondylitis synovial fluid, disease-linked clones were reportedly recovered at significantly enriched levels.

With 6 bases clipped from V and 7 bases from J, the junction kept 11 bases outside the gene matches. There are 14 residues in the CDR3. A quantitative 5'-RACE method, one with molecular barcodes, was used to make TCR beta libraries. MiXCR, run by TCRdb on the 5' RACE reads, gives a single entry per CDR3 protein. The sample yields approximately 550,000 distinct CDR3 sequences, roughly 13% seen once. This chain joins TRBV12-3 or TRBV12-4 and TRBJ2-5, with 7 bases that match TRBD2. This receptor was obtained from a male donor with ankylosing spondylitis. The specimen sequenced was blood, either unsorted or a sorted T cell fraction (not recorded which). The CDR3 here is CASSRDWGEGTQYF. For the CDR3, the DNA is TGTGCCAGCAGCAGGGACTGGGGGGAGGGGACCCAGTACTTC.